This T cell receptor beta chain was observed in a study of regulatory T cells in long-lasting Graves disease listed by TCRdb under 2021. For the study in its entirety: Persistent Graves' disease was defined as persistently positive TSH receptor autoantibodies together with antithyroid drug treatment for over 5 years. This study used TCR sequencing and RNA sequencing of peripheral blood to compare persistent Graves' disease patients against newly diagnosed Graves' disease patients. The study was registered as a clinical trial and conducted in China. A total of 35 or so samples were covered by TCR sequencing, comprising some 13 persistent and roughly 20 newly diagnosed Graves' disease patients. On average, persistent Graves' disease patients in the clinical cohort had been on antithyroid drugs for about 10.3 years. What the work shows at the level of the full study, not this receptor alone: Persistent disease showed preferential use of TRBV28, TRBJ1-2 and TRBJ2-5, whereas newly diagnosed disease favored TRBV20-1 and TRBJ2-1. Lower TCR Shannon entropy and fewer highly expanded clones were observed in persistent Graves' disease patients than in newly diagnosed patients, which suggested clonal expansion. The authors acknowledged the small sample size as a limitation that may reduce accuracy. Patients with persistent disease shared more public clonotypes (fewer than 3,000) than newly diagnosed patients did (about 1,000). The study examined only peripheral blood because the primary lesion, thyroid tissue, could not be accessed. Sequencing and analysis were limited to the TCR beta chain.

The receptor library was made with multiplex PCR. This sample was sequenced with an Illumina HiSeq 4000. CDR3 regions were amplified by Arm-PCR with iRepertoire HTBI primers to construct TCR beta libraries. Before sequencing, the PCR products underwent gel purification. The original pipeline was this. A total of fewer than 65 TRBV and some 15 TRBJ segments were identified across samples and were used for gene usage analysis of CDR3 amino acid clonotypes. Filtered high-quality paired reads were merged into contigs using COPE and FqMerger. Contigs were aligned with BLAST to IMGT TRBV, TRBD and TRBJ reference genes, and CDR3 was defined per IMGT. Highly expanded clones were defined as clonotypes with a frequency above 0.1%. Repertoire diversity was measured by Shannon entropy, and V-J evenness by the Gini coefficient. A clonotype was considered public if more than one individual shared it. TCRdb passed the public sequencing reads through fastp at Q25 and MiXCR, retaining productive beta sequences. Duplicate CDR3 protein sequences are folded into a single record with the most common DNA and genes. Clone size and V and J calls follow TCRdb, not the original study. A total of hundreds of thousands of distinct CDR3 sequences appear in this sample, less than 25% of them only once. 7.8% of the sample is in the top ten clones.

Reading the label with the study, this specimen's time point is: persistent/refractory GD, antithyroid drugs over 5 years with positive TRAb. For both TCR sequencing and RNA sequencing, RNA was extracted from PBMCs in TRIzol. The diagnosis of Graves' disease followed American Thyroid Association guidelines. Patients were recruited from an endocrinology department in Xi'an, China. Each patient gave approximately 9.7 milliliters of peripheral blood, collected in an EDTA anticoagulant tube. PBMCs were isolated by Ficoll Paque Plus density gradient separation without further T cell sorting. An Agilent 2100 Bioanalyzer and agarose gel were used to check RNA quality, while a NanoDrop 2000 measured RNA concentration. The table lists this clonotype with a few counts. The antigen it binds to is not known. No base-level quality is on record; no much larger clone is a single base apart. The cysteine opens and the phenylalanine closes a CDR3 of 11 amino acids. The kept DNA is CDR3 alone, 33 bases in frame from the first base. CDR1 and CDR2 were assigned from the germline V gene as MNHNS and SASEGT. Trimmed from V: 6 bases; trimmed from J: 7 bases; junction bases lacking a gene match: 2.

The receptor was derived from a female donor with Graves disease. The V and J segments used are TRBV6-1 and TRBJ1-1, with 7 bases aligning to TRBD1. The sample was peripheral blood mononuclear cells (PBMCs), taken when the disease was refractory, from a patient treated with antithyroid drugs. The CDR3 region: CASRTGSEAFF. In nucleotide form, the sequence is TGTGCCAGCAGGACAGGGAGTGAAGCTTTCTTT.